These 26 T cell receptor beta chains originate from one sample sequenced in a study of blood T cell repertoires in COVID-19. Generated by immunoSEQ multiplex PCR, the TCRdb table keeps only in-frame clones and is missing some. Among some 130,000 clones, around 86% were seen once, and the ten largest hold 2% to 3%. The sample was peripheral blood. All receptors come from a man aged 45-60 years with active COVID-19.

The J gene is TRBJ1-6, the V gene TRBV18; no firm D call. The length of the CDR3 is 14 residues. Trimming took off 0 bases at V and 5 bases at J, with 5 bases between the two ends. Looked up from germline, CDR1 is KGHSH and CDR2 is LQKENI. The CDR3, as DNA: TGTGCCAGCTCACCACCACGGGATAATTCACCCCTCCACTTT. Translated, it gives CASSPPRDNSPLHF.

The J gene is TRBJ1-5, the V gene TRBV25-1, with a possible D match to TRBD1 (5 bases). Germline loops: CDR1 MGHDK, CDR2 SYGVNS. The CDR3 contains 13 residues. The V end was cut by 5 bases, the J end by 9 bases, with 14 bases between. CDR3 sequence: CASSTLTGRPQHF. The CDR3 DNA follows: TGTGCCAGCAGTACTCTCACAGGCCGGCCCCAGCATTTT.

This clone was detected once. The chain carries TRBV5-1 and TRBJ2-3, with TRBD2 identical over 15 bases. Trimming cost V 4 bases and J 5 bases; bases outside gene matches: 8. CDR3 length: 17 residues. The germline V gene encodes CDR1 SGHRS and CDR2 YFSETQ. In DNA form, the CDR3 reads TGCGCCAGCAGCCCCGGACTAGCGGGGGGGTATTTAGATACGCAGTATTTT. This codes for CASSPGLAGGYLDTQYF.

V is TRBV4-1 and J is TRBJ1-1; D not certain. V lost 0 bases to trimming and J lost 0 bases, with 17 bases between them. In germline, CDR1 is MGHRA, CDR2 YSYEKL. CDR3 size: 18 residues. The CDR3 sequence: CASSQDSIIKIMNTEAFF. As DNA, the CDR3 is TGCGCCAGCAGCCAAGATAGTATAATCAAGATAATGAACACTGAAGCTTTCTTT.

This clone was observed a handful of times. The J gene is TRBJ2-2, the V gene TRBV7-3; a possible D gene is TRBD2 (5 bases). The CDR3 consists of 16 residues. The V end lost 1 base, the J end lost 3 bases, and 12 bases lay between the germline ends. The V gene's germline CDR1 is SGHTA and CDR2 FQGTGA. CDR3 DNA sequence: TGTGCCAGCAGCTTAATTGGTGCGGGTCACACCGGGGAGCTGTTTTTT. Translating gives CASSLIGAGHTGELFF.

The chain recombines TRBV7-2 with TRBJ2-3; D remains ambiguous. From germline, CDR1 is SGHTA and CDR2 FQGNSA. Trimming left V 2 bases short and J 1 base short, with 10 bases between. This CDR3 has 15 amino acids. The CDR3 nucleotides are TGTGCCAGCAGCTTATCGGTATTAGGCACAGATACGCAGTATTTT. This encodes CASSLSVLGTDTQYF.

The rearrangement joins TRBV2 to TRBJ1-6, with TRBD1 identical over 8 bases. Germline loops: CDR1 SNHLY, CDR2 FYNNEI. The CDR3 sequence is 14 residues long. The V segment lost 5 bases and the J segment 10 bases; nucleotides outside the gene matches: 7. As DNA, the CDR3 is TGTGCCAGCAGTCCACAGGGGGAGAGGTCACCCCTCCACTTT. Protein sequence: CASSPQGERSPLHF. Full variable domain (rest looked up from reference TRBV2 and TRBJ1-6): EPEVTQTPSHQVTQMGQEVILRCVPISNHLYFYWYRQILGQKVEFLVSFYNNEISEKSEIFDDQFSVERPDGSNFTLKIRSTKLEDSAMYFCASSPQGERSPLHFGNGTRLTVT.

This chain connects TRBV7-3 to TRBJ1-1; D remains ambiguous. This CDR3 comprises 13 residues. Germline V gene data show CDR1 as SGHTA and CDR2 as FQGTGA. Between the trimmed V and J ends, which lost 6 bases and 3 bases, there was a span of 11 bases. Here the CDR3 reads CASSPARDTEAFF. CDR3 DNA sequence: TGTGCCAGCAGTCCAGCCCGGGACACTGAAGCTTTCTTT.

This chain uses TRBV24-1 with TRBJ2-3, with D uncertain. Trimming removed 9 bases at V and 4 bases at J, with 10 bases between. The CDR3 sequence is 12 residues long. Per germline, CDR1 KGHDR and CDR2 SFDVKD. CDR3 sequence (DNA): TGTGCCACCGGGCAGGAAGCAGATACGCAGTATTTT. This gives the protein CATGQEADTQYF.

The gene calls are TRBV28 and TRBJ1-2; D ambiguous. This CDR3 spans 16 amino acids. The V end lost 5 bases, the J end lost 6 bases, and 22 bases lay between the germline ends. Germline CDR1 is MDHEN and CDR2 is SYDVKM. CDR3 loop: CASSPSFGSGLDGYTF. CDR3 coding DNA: TGTGCCAGCAGTCCATCGTTCGGGAGCGGGCTTGATGGCTACACCTTC.

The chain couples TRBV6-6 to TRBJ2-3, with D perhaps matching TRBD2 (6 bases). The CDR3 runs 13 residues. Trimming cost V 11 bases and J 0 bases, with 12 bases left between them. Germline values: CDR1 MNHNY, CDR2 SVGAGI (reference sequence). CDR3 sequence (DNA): TGTGCCGGAAGGACTACGAGCACAGATACGCAGTATTTT. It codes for CAGRTTSTDTQYF.

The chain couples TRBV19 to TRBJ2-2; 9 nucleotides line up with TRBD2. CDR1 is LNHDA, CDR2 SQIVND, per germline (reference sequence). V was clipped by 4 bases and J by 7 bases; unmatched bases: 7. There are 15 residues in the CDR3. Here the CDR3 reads CASSTGLAWGGELFF. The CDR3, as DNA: TGTGCCAGTAGTACGGGACTAGCATGGGGCGGGGAGCTGTTTTTT. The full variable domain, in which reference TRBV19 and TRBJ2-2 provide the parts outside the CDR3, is DGGITQSPKYLFRKEGQNVTLSCEQNLNHDAMYWYRQDPGQGLRLIYYSQIVNDFQKGDIAEGYSVSREKKESFPLTVTSAQKNPTAFYLCASSTGLAWGGELFFGEGSRLTVL.

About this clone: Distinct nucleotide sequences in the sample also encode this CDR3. The CDR3: CASSLSAGELFF. CDR3 nucleotide sequence: TGTGCCAGCAGTTTGAGTGCCGGGGAGCTGTTTTTT. The V and J genes are TRBV12-3 or TRBV12-4 and TRBJ2-2; D unclear. The V end lost 3 bases, the J end lost 6 bases, and 5 bases lay between the germline ends. The CDR3 totals 12 residues.

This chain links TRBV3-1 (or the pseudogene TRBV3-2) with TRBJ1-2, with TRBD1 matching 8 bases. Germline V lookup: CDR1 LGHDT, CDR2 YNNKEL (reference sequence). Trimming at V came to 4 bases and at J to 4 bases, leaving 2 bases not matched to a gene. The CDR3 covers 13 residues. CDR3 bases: TGTGCCAGCAGCCCCGGGACAGGCTATGGCTACACCTTC. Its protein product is CASSPGTGYGYTF.

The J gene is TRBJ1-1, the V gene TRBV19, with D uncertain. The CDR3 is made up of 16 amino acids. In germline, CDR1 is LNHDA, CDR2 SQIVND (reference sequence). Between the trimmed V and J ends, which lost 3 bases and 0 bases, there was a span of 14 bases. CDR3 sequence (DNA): TGTGCCAGTAGTATCTTCGAGGGCGGACTGAACACTGAAGCTTTCTTT. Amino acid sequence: CASSIFEGGLNTEAFF.

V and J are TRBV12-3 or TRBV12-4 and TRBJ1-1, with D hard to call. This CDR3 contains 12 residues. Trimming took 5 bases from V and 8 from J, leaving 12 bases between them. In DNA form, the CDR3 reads TGTGCCAGCAGTAAGGGCCCGGGGGAAGCTTTCTTT. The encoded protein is CASSKGPGEAFF.

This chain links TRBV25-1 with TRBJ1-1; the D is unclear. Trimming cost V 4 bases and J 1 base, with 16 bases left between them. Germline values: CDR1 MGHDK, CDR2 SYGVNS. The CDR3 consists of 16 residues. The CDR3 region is CASSASGVLTNTEAFF. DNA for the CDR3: TGTGCCAGCAGTGCCTCGGGTGTTTTGACGAACACTGAAGCTTTCTTT.

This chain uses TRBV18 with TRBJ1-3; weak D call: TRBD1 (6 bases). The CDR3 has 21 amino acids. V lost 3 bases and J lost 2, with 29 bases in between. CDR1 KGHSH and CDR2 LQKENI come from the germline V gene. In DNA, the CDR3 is TGTGCCAGCTCACCGACGGTGAGATCGGCAGGCCAGGGGAATCCTGGAAACACCATATATTTT. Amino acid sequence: CASSPTVRSAGQGNPGNTIYF.

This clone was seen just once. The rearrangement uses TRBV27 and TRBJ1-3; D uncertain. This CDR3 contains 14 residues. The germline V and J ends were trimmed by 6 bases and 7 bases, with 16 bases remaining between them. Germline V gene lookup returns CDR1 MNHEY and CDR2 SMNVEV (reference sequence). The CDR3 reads CASRGLDRPNTIYF. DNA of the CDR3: TGTGCCAGCAGAGGCCTAGACCGACCCAACACCATATATTTT.

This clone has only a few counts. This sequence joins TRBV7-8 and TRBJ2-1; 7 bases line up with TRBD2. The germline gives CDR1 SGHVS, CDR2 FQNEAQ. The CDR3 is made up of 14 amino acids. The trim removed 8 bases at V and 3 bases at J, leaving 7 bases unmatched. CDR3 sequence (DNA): TGTGCCAGCGCCCCGGGGGGTTACTACAATGAGCAGTTCTTC. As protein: CASAPGGYYNEQFF.

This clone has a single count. The CDR3 reads CASTIRGQGVYGYTF. The CDR3 DNA reads as TGTGCCAGCACCATACGCGGACAGGGTGTATACGGCTACACCTTC. The J gene is TRBJ1-2, the V gene TRBV5-6; the match to TRBD1 covers 8 bases. The CDR3 extends over 15 amino acids. Looked up from germline, CDR1 is SGHDT and CDR2 is YYEEEE. V trimming: 6 bases; J trimming: 8 bases; junction bases outside the gene matches: 15.

The CDR3 coding sequence is TGCGCCAGCAGCCAGGGACAGCACAATGAGCAGTTCTTC. Translating gives CASSQGQHNEQFF. The rearrangement links TRBV5-1 to TRBJ2-1, with 7 nucleotides matching TRBD1. The CDR3 runs to 13 residues. Germline V gives CDR1 SGHRS, CDR2 YFSETQ. Trimming took 4 bases from V and 5 from J; bases not matched to a gene: 3.

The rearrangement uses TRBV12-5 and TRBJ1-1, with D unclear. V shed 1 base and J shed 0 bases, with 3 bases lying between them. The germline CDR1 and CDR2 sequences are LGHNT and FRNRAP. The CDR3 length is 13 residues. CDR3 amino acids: CASGLDMNTEAFF. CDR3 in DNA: TGTGCTAGTGGTTTGGACATGAACACTGAAGCTTTCTTT.

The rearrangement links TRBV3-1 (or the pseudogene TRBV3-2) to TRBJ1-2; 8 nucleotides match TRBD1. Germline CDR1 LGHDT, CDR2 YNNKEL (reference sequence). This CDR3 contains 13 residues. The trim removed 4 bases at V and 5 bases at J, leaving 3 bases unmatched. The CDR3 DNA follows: TGTGCCAGCAGCCGACAGGGGCAGTATGGCTACACCTTC. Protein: CASSRQGQYGYTF.

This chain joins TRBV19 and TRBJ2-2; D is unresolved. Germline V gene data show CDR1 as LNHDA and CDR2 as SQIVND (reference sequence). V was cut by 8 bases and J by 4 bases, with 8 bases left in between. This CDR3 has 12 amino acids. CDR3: CASSSSTGELFF. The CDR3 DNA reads TGTGCCAGTTCCAGTTCCACCGGGGAGCTGTTTTTT.

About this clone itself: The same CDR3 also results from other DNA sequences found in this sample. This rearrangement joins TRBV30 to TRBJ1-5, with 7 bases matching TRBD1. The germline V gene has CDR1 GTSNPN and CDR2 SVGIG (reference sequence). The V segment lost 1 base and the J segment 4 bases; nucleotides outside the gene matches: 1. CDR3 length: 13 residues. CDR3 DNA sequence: TGTGCCTGGAGTGCACAGGGGAATCAGCCCCAGCATTTT. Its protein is CAWSAQGNQPQHF.